One sample yielded the 19 T cell receptor beta chains listed below, sequenced in a study of graft-versus-host responses after intestinal transplantation (dated by TCRdb to the early 2020s). The receptor library was made with the immunoSEQ multiplex PCR assay. TCRdb's version of the immuneACCESS table is confined to in-frame rearrangements and falls short of the full clone set. An unresolved V gene accounts for under half of the shortfall where checked; the remainder is of unknown origin. The sample table contains about 1,800 clones; only one count was recorded for about nine tenths of them. The ten largest clones add up to 7.4% of the sample. Dithiothreitol, EDTA incubations and collagenase D digestion were used to isolate intraepithelial and lamina propria lymphocytes from graft specimens. Specimen: ileum tissue, collected 356 days after intestinal transplantation. Receptor source: a human patient who received an intestinal transplant, so some T cells may come from the graft donor.

The CDR3 region has the DNA TGCGCCAGCAGCCAAGGGTTCAGGACTCAAGAGACCCAGTACTTC. This codes for CASSQGFRTQETQYF. This chain connects TRBV4-1 to TRBJ2-5, with a tentative D call TRBD2 (5 bases). With 1 base removed from V and 2 bases from J, the gap between germline ends came to 11 bases. CDR3 length: 15 residues. The germline gives CDR1 MGHRA, CDR2 YSYEKL.

This clone was detected a few times. This chain links TRBV11-2 with TRBJ2-1; TRBD2 might be the D (6 bases). The CDR3 sequence is 15 residues long. V dropped 2 bases and J dropped 5 bases, with 13 bases sitting between them. Germline V CDR1 and CDR2: SGHAT, FQNNGV. CDR3 in DNA: TGTGCCAGCAGCTTATCGTGGGAGGAAAACAATGAGCAGTTCTTC. Its translation: CASSLSWEENNEQFF.

In its sample, this clone was seen once. The chain is built from TRBV4-2 and TRBJ2-7, with TRBD2 matching over 10 bases. V gave up 0 bases and J gave up 2 bases; unmatched junction bases: 10. The CDR3 is 18 residues long. The germline gives CDR1 LGHNA, CDR2 YNFKEQ. CDR3 residues: CASSQDPSGSASPYEQYF. CDR3 coding DNA: TGTGCCAGCAGCCAAGATCCTAGCGGGAGCGCCTCCCCCTACGAGCAGTACTTC.

This clone is a singleton in its sample. This chain uses TRBV6-6 with TRBJ1-4; 8 nucleotides agree with TRBD1. V shed 4 bases and J 5 bases; nucleotides not matched to a gene: 6. The CDR3 spans 15 residues. The V gene's germline CDR1 is MNHNY and CDR2 SVGAGI (reference sequence). In DNA, the CDR3 is TGTGCCAGCAGTTCCTCCGGGACAGGCAATGAAAAACTGTTTTTT. Amino acid sequence: CASSSSGTGNEKLFF.

The rearrangement uses TRBV5-6 and TRBJ1-1, with a tentative D call TRBD1 (6 bases). Trimming pared 2 bases from V and 0 bases from J, leaving 8 bases between. Germline assignment: CDR1 SGHDT and CDR2 YYEEEE. This CDR3 spans 14 amino acids. In DNA, the CDR3 is TGTGCCAGCAGCTTTGGGGGCGTGAACACTGAAGCTTTCTTT. Translating gives CASSFGGVNTEAFF.

In DNA form, the CDR3 reads TGTGCCAGCAGCCGAAACCACGAGCAGTACTTC. Its translation is CASSRNHEQYF. The chain uses TRBV5-6 and TRBJ2-7; D is ambiguous. The CDR3 contains 11 residues. Trimming took 4 bases from V and 5 from J, leaving 7 bases between them. CDR1 is SGHDT and CDR2 is YYEEEE in the germline V gene.

The chain joins TRBV7-9 to TRBJ1-6, with 7 positions matching TRBD1. The CDR3 extends over 18 amino acids. Germline CDR1 reads SEHNR; CDR2 reads FQNEAQ (reference sequence). The V gene end was trimmed by 3 bases and the J gene end by 0 bases; junction bases not matched to a gene: 8. In DNA form, the CDR3 reads TGTGCCAGCAGCTTGCTTAAGGGACAGAGCTCCTATAATTCACCCCTCCACTTT. This sequence encodes CASSLLKGQSSYNSPLHF.

As concerns this clone: The same CDR3 is also encoded by other DNA sequences in this sample. The CDR3 bases are TGCGCCAGCAGCTTGACCGGGACCTCTGGAAACACCATATATTTT. This gives the protein CASSLTGTSGNTIYF. V gene TRBV5-1 combines with J gene TRBJ1-3, with TRBD1 as a possible D gene (5 bases). The CDR3 runs to 15 residues. The V end was cut by 1 base, the J end by 0 bases, with 8 bases between. From germline, CDR1 is SGHRS and CDR2 YFSETQ. Full variable domain (missing parts from reference TRBV5-1 and TRBJ1-3): KAGVTQTPRYLIKTRGQQVTLSCSPISGHRSVSWYQQTPGQGLQFLFEYFSETQRNKGNFPGRFSGRQFSNSRSEMNVSTLELGDSALYLCASSLTGTSGNTIYFGEGSWLTVV.

In DNA, the CDR3 is TGTGCCAGCAGTTTTACCGGGACAGGGGGTTCACCCCTCCACTTT. Translated, it gives CASSFTGTGGSPLHF. The chain joins TRBV6-5 to TRBJ1-6; 11 bases match TRBD1. The germline gives CDR1 MNHEY, CDR2 SVGAGI. V dropped 4 bases and J dropped 9; count of bases not matched to a gene: 5. This CDR3 has 15 amino acids.

The chain employs TRBV1 and TRBJ2-7; the D segment call TRBD2 is taken from the table without a DNA check. TRBV1 is reported as a pseudogene. The CDR3 extends over 14 amino acids. The CDR3 sequence: CTSSQGTSGSEQYF. In DNA form, the CDR3 reads TGCACCAGCAGCCAAGGGACTAGCGGGAGCGAGCAGTACTTC.

This chain uses TRBV9 with TRBJ2-3; the D is unclear. There are 14 residues in the CDR3. Germline lookup yields CDR1 SGDLS and CDR2 YYNGEE. Trimming pared 0 bases from V and 2 bases from J, leaving 7 bases between. This chain's CDR3 is CASSVDGYTDTQYF. In DNA form, the CDR3 reads TGTGCCAGCAGCGTAGATGGGTACACAGATACGCAGTATTTT.

The chain recombines TRBV6-6 with TRBJ1-1; no reliable D call. From germline, CDR1 is MNHNY and CDR2 SVGAGI (reference sequence). V was cut by 2 bases and J by 6 bases, with 10 bases left in between. This CDR3 comprises 13 residues. The CDR3 sequence is CASSYPDGSEAFF. DNA of the CDR3: TGTGCCAGCAGTTACCCGGACGGGTCTGAAGCTTTCTTT.

The chain carries TRBV5-4 and TRBJ2-7; TRBD2 matches 7 bases. J gave up 3 bases and V 0 bases, and 3 bases lay outside the gene matches. CDR1 and CDR2 from the germline V gene are SGHNT and YYREEE (reference sequence). This CDR3 has 14 residues. CDR3 region: CASSLAQRGYEQYF. CDR3 DNA sequence: TGTGCCAGCAGCTTGGCCCAGCGGGGCTACGAGCAGTACTTC.

This clone came up a few times. The rearrangement links TRBV29-1 to TRBJ1-1; unclear D gene. Germline CDR1 reads SQVTM; CDR2 reads ANQGSEA. The V gene lost 4 bases and the J gene lost 0 bases, with 9 bases spanning the gap. The CDR3 sequence is 13 residues long. The CDR3, as DNA: TGCAGCGTTGTGGAACACCTGAACACTGAAGCTTTCTTT. It yields the protein CSVVEHLNTEAFF.

The V gene is TRBV2, the J gene TRBJ2-2, with 14 bases aligning to TRBD2. This CDR3 spans 18 amino acids. Germline-derived CDR1 and CDR2 are SNHLY and FYNNEI. J was trimmed by 7 bases and V by 2 bases; bases with no gene match: 9. The CDR3 loop reads CASSEFGTSGSIGGELFF. Written as DNA, the CDR3 is TGTGCCAGCAGTGAATTCGGGACTAGCGGGAGTATTGGCGGGGAGCTGTTTTTT.

The V call is TRBV6-1, the J call TRBJ2-3; possibly TRBD1 for D (6 bases). Between the trimmed V and J ends, which lost 5 bases and 6 bases, there was a span of 15 bases. The CDR3 extends over 14 amino acids. CDR1 is MNHNS, CDR2 SASEGT, per germline. The DNA for the CDR3 is TGTGCCAGCAGTAGGGCAGGGGAGAGGGATACGCAGTATTTT. It translates to CASSRAGERDTQYF.

The CDR3 region is CSVNTGQGADYGYTF. The CDR3 nucleotides read TGCAGCGTTAATACTGGGCAGGGGGCAGACTATGGCTACACCTTC. The gene calls are TRBV29-1 and TRBJ1-2, with 8 bases lining up with TRBD1. Germline V gives CDR1 SQVTM, CDR2 ANQGSEA. V trimming: 5 bases; J trimming: 3 bases; junction bases outside the gene matches: 11. CDR3 length: 15 amino acids.

The CDR3 region is CASSTGTRVHYGYTF. The CDR3 nucleotides read TGTGCCAGTAGTACGGGGACCAGGGTCCACTATGGCTACACCTTC. The rearrangement uses TRBV19 and TRBJ1-2, with D perhaps matching TRBD1 (5 bases). Per germline, CDR1 LNHDA and CDR2 SQIVND (reference sequence). Deletions cut 4 bases from V and 3 bases from J, with 15 bases between. This CDR3 region has 15 residues.

In its sample, this clone was seen once. The chain recombines TRBV7-3 with TRBJ2-7; D might be TRBD2 (6 bases). This CDR3 has 16 residues. Deletions cut 5 bases from V and 1 base from J, with 18 bases between. Looked up from germline, CDR1 is SGHTA and CDR2 is FQGTGA. Here the CDR3 reads CASSPTGGSGSYEQYF. Written as DNA, the CDR3 is TGTGCCAGCAGCCCCACAGGAGGGAGTGGGTCCTACGAGCAGTACTTC.